These 5 T cell receptor beta chains came from one sample sequenced in a study of PD-1 blockade in classical Hodgkin lymphoma. TCRdb's copy holds only in-frame clones and misses some; the assay was immunoSEQ multiplex PCR. The sample lists 100,000 or so clones, approximately 90% seen once, with around 6.6% in the top ten. Every patient was affected by relapse after autologous stem cell transplantation, while exposure to brentuximab vedotin was not uniform. The sequenced sample was peripheral blood mononuclear cells (PBMCs), obtained before the second cycle of nivolumab. The origin of the receptors is a human donor with classical Hodgkin lymphoma.

The genes are TRBV7-2 and TRBJ1-1; no definite D call. With 3 bases removed from V and 4 bases from J, the gap between germline ends came to 6 bases. CDR1 SGHTA and CDR2 FQGNSA come from the germline V gene. This CDR3 spans 12 amino acids. CDR3 residues: CASSFLGTEAFF. CDR3 nucleotides: TGTGCCAGCAGCTTTCTGGGCACTGAAGCTTTCTTT.

This sequence joins TRBV7-9 and TRBJ2-3; TRBD2 matches 10 bases. With 8 bases clipped from V and 4 bases from J, the junction kept 9 bases outside the gene matches. Looked up from germline, CDR1 is SEHNR and CDR2 is FQNEAQ (reference sequence). The CDR3 runs to 15 residues. The CDR3 bases are TGTGCCAGCCTTAATTTAGCGGGGGGACCAGATACGCAGTATTTT. Its protein product is CASLNLAGGPDTQYF.

The chain is built from TRBV5-1 and TRBJ2-1, with TRBD1 as a possible D gene (6 bases). There are 16 residues in the CDR3. The ends were cut back, 4 bases at V and 6 bases at J, with 20 bases in the middle. Germline CDR1 and CDR2: SGHRS and YFSETQ. The CDR3 sequence is CASSGGLEGGFNEQFF. In DNA, the CDR3 is TGCGCCAGCAGCGGGGGCCTAGAAGGAGGTTTCAATGAGCAGTTCTTC. Full variable domain (outside the CDR3, taken from reference TRBV5-1 and TRBJ2-1): KAGVTQTPRYLIKTRGQQVTLSCSPISGHRSVSWYQQTPGQGLQFLFEYFSETQRNKGNFPGRFSGRQFSNSRSEMNVSTLELGDSALYLCASSGGLEGGFNEQFFGPGTRLTVL.

The genes are TRBV6-6 and TRBJ2-7, with 10 nucleotides matching TRBD2. The trim removed 6 bases at V and 3 bases at J, leaving 5 bases unmatched. This CDR3 spans 14 amino acids. CDR1 and CDR2 from the germline V gene are MNHNY and SVGAGI (reference sequence). The CDR3 sequence: CASRRLAGNYEQYF. The CDR3 DNA reads as TGTGCCAGCAGGCGACTAGCGGGCAACTACGAGCAGTACTTC.

The genes are TRBV5-5 and TRBJ2-7; TRBD1 matches at 7 bases. From germline, CDR1 is SGHKS and CDR2 YYEKEE (reference sequence). This CDR3 has 15 amino acids. The J segment lost 3 bases and the V segment lost 2 bases, leaving 8 bases of the junction unmatched. CDR3 amino acids: CASSFPGTANYEQYF. Written as DNA, the CDR3 is TGTGCCAGCAGCTTCCCCGGGACAGCCAACTACGAGCAGTACTTC. The full variable domain, with the rest looked up from reference TRBV5-5 and TRBJ2-7, is DAGVTQSPTHLIKTRGQQVTLRCSPISGHKSVSWYQQVLGQGPQFIFQYYEKEERGRGNFPDRFSARQFPNYSSELNVNALLLGDSALYLCASSFPGTANYEQYFGPGTRLTVT.